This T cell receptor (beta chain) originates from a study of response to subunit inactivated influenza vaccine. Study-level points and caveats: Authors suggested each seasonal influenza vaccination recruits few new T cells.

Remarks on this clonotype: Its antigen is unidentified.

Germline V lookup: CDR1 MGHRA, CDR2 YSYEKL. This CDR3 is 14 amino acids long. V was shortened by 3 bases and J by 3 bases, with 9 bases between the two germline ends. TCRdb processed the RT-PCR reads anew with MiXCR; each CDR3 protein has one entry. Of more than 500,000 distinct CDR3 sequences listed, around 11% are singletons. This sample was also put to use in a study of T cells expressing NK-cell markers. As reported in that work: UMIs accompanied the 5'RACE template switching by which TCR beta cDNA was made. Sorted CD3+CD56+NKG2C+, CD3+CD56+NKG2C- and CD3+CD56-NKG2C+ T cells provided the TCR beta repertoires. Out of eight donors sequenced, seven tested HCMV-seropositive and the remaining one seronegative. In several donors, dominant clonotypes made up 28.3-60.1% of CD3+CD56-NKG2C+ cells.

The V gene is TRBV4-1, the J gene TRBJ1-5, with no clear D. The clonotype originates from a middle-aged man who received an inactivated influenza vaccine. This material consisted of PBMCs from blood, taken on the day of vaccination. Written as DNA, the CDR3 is TGCGCCAGCAGCCACAGGTGGGTCAATCAGCCCCAGCATTTT. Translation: CASSHRWVNQPQHF.